This TCR beta chain was sequenced during a study of identical twins. The cDNA had a unique molecular identifier and a template-switch universal primer site. TCRdb reprocessed the 5' RACE reads with MiXCR, giving one entry per CDR3 protein. The sample has 460,000 or so distinct CDR3 sequences; 13% to 15% are singletons. The CDR3 sequence is 13 residues long. With 8 bases removed from V and 1 base from J, the gap between germline ends came to 9 bases. The germline CDR1 and CDR2 sequences are LNHNV and YYDKDF (reference sequence). These records were also assigned to another study, of yellow fever vaccine responses in identical twins.

The chain recombines TRBV15 with TRBJ2-4; a possible D gene is TRBD2 (5 bases). Sequencing input: CD4+ T cells sorted from blood. This sequence originates from a woman aged 18-29 years in good health. The CDR3 DNA reads TGTGCCACCGGGGAGCTGGCCAAAAACATTCAGTACTTC. Its translation is CATGELAKNIQYF.